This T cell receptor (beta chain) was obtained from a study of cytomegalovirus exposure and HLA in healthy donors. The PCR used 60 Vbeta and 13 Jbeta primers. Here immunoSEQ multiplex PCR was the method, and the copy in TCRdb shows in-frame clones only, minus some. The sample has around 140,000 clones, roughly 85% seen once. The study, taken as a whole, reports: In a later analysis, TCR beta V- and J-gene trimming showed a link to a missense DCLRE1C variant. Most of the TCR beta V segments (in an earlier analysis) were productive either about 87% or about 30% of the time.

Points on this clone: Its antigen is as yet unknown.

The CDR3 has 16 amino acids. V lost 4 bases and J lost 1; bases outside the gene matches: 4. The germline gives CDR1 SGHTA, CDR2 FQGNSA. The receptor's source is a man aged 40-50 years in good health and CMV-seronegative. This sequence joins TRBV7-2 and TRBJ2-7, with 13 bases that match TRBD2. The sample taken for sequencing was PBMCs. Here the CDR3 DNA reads TGTGCCAGCAGCTCCTGGACTAGCGGGGGATCCTACGAGCAGTACTTC. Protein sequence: CASSSWTSGGSYEQYF. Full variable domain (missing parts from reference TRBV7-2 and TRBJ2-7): GAGVSQSPSNKVTEKGKDVELRCDPISGHTALYWYRQSLGQGLEFLIYFQGNSAPDKSGLPSDRFSAERTGGSVSTLTIQRTQQEDSAVYLCASSSWTSGGSYEQYFGPGTRLTVT.